Included here is one T cell receptor (beta chain) sequence, with context. Its antigen is unidentified. In germline, CDR1 is LNHNV, CDR2 YYDKDF (reference sequence). This CDR3 contains 16 residues. J lost 0 bases, V lost 0 bases, and 2 bases had no gene match. The entry originates in a study of T cell repertoires in cytomegalovirus infection. Study overall: It can be stated that public TCR beta signatures indicated CMV infection as well as a matching HLA type. Study-level results: CMV-specific TCR beta clonotypes restricted by HLA-C dominated the ex vivo response.

Using its own MiXCR run on the reads, TCRdb lists one record per CDR3 protein. The sample holds about 450,000 distinct CDR3 sequences, roughly 30% seen once. This chain joins TRBV15 and TRBJ1-3; 7 nucleotides match TRBD1. The sample consisted of PBMCs. The clonotype comes from a human donor in good health (CMV status not recorded). Some clones in this sample may be carry-over from other donors' samples. CDR3 protein: CATSREQGFSGNTIYF. CDR3 sequence (DNA): TGTGCCACCAGCAGAGAACAGGGGTTCTCTGGAAACACCATATATTTT.